A selection of T cell receptor beta chains follows, all from one sample in a study of CD8 T cells in ankylosing spondylitis. TCRdb reanalysed the 5' RACE reads using MiXCR and keeps one entry per CDR3 protein. The table records 300,000 to 400,000 distinct CDR3 sequences, approximately 15% of them present only once. Sequences were obtained from blood, either unsorted or a sorted T cell fraction (not recorded which). These receptors were obtained from a male donor with ankylosing spondylitis or in good health (not recorded which). Each CDR3 is given with its conserved first and last residue. A D gene is named only where the DNA matches it firmly. Not all rows give a size; the values are once, few, many and, for expanded clones, a class.

cdr3_nt: TGTGCCAGCAGCCAAGATTTGGGCAGGGCGGGCACTGAAGCTTTCTTT
cdr3_aa: CASSQDLGRAGTEAFF
v_call: TRBV3-1
d_call: .
cdr3_length: 16
clone_size: few
j_call: TRBJ1-1

cdr3_nt: TGTGCCAGCAGCCAAGATCTTAGGAACACTGAAGCTTTCTTT
cdr3_aa: CASSQDLRNTEAFF
v_call: TRBV3-1
d_call: .
cdr3_length: 14
clone_size: .
j_call: TRBJ1-1

cdr3_nt: TGTGCCAGCAGCAGGGGGACAGGGGGAGGGCAGCCCCAGCATTTT
cdr3_aa: CASSRGTGGGQPQHF
v_call: TRBV3-1
d_call: TRBD1
cdr3_length: 15
clone_size: .
j_call: TRBJ1-5

cdr3_nt: TGTGCCAGCAGTCTTCTAGCACCTGAGGGTAGGGATACGCAGTATTTT
cdr3_aa: CASSLLAPEGRDTQYF
v_call: TRBV2
d_call: .
cdr3_length: 16
clone_size: .
j_call: TRBJ2-3

cdr3_nt: TGTGCCAGCACCCCAGGGGGCGTTGATGAGCAGTTCTTC
cdr3_aa: CASTPGGVDEQFF
v_call: TRBV3-1
d_call: TRBD1
cdr3_length: 13
clone_size: few
j_call: TRBJ2-1

cdr3_nt: TGTGCCAGCAGCCCGACTAGCGGGAGGGGGACAGATACGCAGTATTTT
cdr3_aa: CASSPTSGRGTDTQYF
v_call: TRBV7-9
d_call: TRBD2
cdr3_length: 16
clone_size: .
j_call: TRBJ2-3

cdr3_nt: TGTGCCAGCAGTCAGGGGCGTCTTTATGGCTACACCTTC
cdr3_aa: CASSQGRLYGYTF
v_call: TRBV6-1
d_call: .
cdr3_length: 13
clone_size: .
j_call: TRBJ1-2

cdr3_nt: TGCGCCAGCAGCTTGGCGGAGCACTATGGCTACACCTTC
cdr3_aa: CASSLAEHYGYTF
v_call: TRBV5-1
d_call: .
cdr3_length: 13
clone_size: .
j_call: TRBJ1-2

cdr3_nt: TGCGCCAGCAGGTCCGGGGGCGGCGAGACCCAGTACTTC
cdr3_aa: CASRSGGGETQYF
v_call: TRBV5-1
d_call: .
cdr3_length: 13
clone_size: .
j_call: TRBJ2-5

cdr3_nt: TGTGCCAGCAGCCTCGCCGTCGAGCAGTACTTC
cdr3_aa: CASSLAVEQYF
v_call: TRBV7-9
d_call: .
cdr3_length: 11
clone_size: many
j_call: TRBJ2-7

cdr3_nt: TGTGCCAGCAGTGCCCGACAGGGGTCAAATGAAAAACTGTTTTTT
cdr3_aa: CASSARQGSNEKLFF
v_call: TRBV2
d_call: TRBD1
cdr3_length: 15
clone_size: few
j_call: TRBJ1-4

cdr3_nt: TGTGCCAGCAGTACGACCGGGACAGTTGGATACGAGCAGTACTTC
cdr3_aa: CASSTTGTVGYEQYF
v_call: TRBV2
d_call: TRBD1
cdr3_length: 15
clone_size: .
j_call: TRBJ2-7

cdr3_nt: TGTGCCAGCAGCCGGCGCGAGGCCTTTAACGAGCAGTACTTC
cdr3_aa: CASSRREAFNEQYF
v_call: TRBV7-8
d_call: .
cdr3_length: 14
clone_size: few
j_call: TRBJ2-7

cdr3_nt: TGCGCCAGCAGCTTGGCAGGGGATAACGGGGAGCTGTTTTTT
cdr3_aa: CASSLAGDNGELFF
v_call: TRBV5-1
d_call: .
cdr3_length: 14
clone_size: few
j_call: TRBJ2-2

cdr3_nt: TGCGCCAGCAGCTCAGGGACTAGTCACGGGGAGCTGTTTTTT
cdr3_aa: CASSSGTSHGELFF
v_call: TRBV5-1
d_call: TRBD2
cdr3_length: 14
clone_size: few
j_call: TRBJ2-2

cdr3_nt: TGTGCCAGCAGTGTTGGGGGCCCCAGCCTCACCGGGGAGCTGTTTTTT
cdr3_aa: CASSVGGPSLTGELFF
v_call: TRBV2
d_call: .
cdr3_length: 16
clone_size: .
j_call: TRBJ2-2

cdr3_nt: TGTGCCAGCAGCCAAGGTTCCAGGGAGGGAGAGACCCAGTACTTC
cdr3_aa: CASSQGSREGETQYF
v_call: TRBV14
d_call: TRBD2
cdr3_length: 15
clone_size: many
j_call: TRBJ2-5

cdr3_nt: TGTGCCAGCAGCTCCCTTAGTACGCAGTATTTT
cdr3_aa: CASSSLSTQYF
v_call: TRBV6-5
d_call: .
cdr3_length: 11
clone_size: few
j_call: TRBJ2-3

cdr3_nt: TGCGCCAGCAATGTAGAGGAGGGGACTAGAGGAAATGAGCAGTTCTTC
cdr3_aa: CASNVEEGTRGNEQFF
v_call: TRBV5-1
d_call: TRBD2
cdr3_length: 16
clone_size: .
j_call: TRBJ2-1

cdr3_nt: TGCAGTGCTAGAGATCGTCAGGCAGGGGGTTTGGATACGCAGTATTTT
cdr3_aa: CSARDRQAGGLDTQYF
v_call: TRBV20-1
d_call: TRBD1
cdr3_length: 16
clone_size: many
j_call: TRBJ2-3

cdr3_nt: TGTGCCAGCAGAAGACTGCGAGAGCAGTTCTTC
cdr3_aa: CASRRLREQFF
v_call: TRBV6-5
d_call: .
cdr3_length: 11
clone_size: .
j_call: TRBJ2-1

cdr3_nt: TGCAGTGCTGGATCGGGGACCAGAAGCACAGATACGCAGTATTTT
cdr3_aa: CSAGSGTRSTDTQYF
v_call: TRBV20-1
d_call: .
cdr3_length: 15
clone_size: .
j_call: TRBJ2-3

cdr3_nt: TGTGCCAGCAGTAGACCGGGCCCGACGGAGTTCTTC
cdr3_aa: CASSRPGPTEFF
v_call: TRBV6-5
d_call: .
cdr3_length: 12
clone_size: few
j_call: TRBJ2-1

cdr3_nt: TGCAGTGCTAGAGATCCTAGCGGGCATACCTACGAGCAGTACTTC
cdr3_aa: CSARDPSGHTYEQYF
v_call: TRBV20-1
d_call: TRBD2
cdr3_length: 15
clone_size: many
j_call: TRBJ2-7

cdr3_nt: TGTGCCAGCAGCTCTACAGGGTTGAACACCGGGGAGCTGTTTTTT
cdr3_aa: CASSSTGLNTGELFF
v_call: TRBV7-2
d_call: .
cdr3_length: 15
clone_size: many
j_call: TRBJ2-2

cdr3_nt: TGTGCCAGTAGTGCTCAGACCGGGACAGGGGGAGAGACCCAGTACTTC
cdr3_aa: CASSAQTGTGGETQYF
v_call: TRBV19
d_call: TRBD1
cdr3_length: 16
clone_size: .
j_call: TRBJ2-5

cdr3_nt: TGTGCCTGGAGTGTCGAGTGGGGGGGCAATCAGCCCCAGCATTTT
cdr3_aa: CAWSVEWGGNQPQHF
v_call: TRBV30
d_call: .
cdr3_length: 15
clone_size: .
j_call: TRBJ1-5

cdr3_nt: TGCGCCAGCAGCCCCAGCGGCACCAAGGGGGATGAGCAGTTCTTC
cdr3_aa: CASSPSGTKGDEQFF
v_call: TRBV5-1
d_call: .
cdr3_length: 15
clone_size: .
j_call: TRBJ2-1

cdr3_nt: TGTGCCTGGAGTAAGGGTCGGGCTGGTGGCTACACCTTC
cdr3_aa: CAWSKGRAGGYTF
v_call: TRBV30
d_call: .
cdr3_length: 13
clone_size: many
j_call: TRBJ1-2

cdr3_nt: TGTGCCAGCAGCTTAGCGACCGGGACGGGGAATCAGCCCCAGCATTTT
cdr3_aa: CASSLATGTGNQPQHF
v_call: TRBV7-2
d_call: .
cdr3_length: 16
clone_size: many
j_call: TRBJ1-5

cdr3_nt: TGTGCCAGCAGCCTCGGACAGGGGGCGCGGGCGAACACTGAAGCTTTCTTT
cdr3_aa: CASSLGQGARANTEAFF
v_call: TRBV12-3/TRBV12-4
d_call: TRBD1
cdr3_length: 17
clone_size: few
j_call: TRBJ1-1

cdr3_nt: TGTGCCAGCAGCTTAGGGCAGGGTGTATTAGTCTACGAGCAGTACTTC
cdr3_aa: CASSLGQGVLVYEQYF
v_call: TRBV7-9
d_call: .
cdr3_length: 16
clone_size: .
j_call: TRBJ2-7

cdr3_nt: TGTGCCAGCAGCCCACCCCTCAATAGTGAGCAGTTCTTC
cdr3_aa: CASSPPLNSEQFF
v_call: TRBV11-2
d_call: .
cdr3_length: 13
clone_size: few
j_call: TRBJ2-1

cdr3_nt: TGTGCCAGCAGCTCAACAGCCTATAGCAATCAGCCCCAGCATTTT
cdr3_aa: CASSSTAYSNQPQHF
v_call: TRBV5-5
d_call: .
cdr3_length: 15
clone_size: .
j_call: TRBJ1-5

cdr3_nt: TGTGCCAGCAGTTACTCGAGGTGGGTGTCCTACGAGCAGTACTTC
cdr3_aa: CASSYSRWVSYEQYF
v_call: TRBV6-7
d_call: .
cdr3_length: 15
clone_size: .
j_call: TRBJ2-7

cdr3_nt: TGTGCCAGCAGCTTAAAGGGGCTTGGGAGGTATTTT
cdr3_aa: CASSLKGLGRYF
v_call: TRBV7-9
d_call: .
cdr3_length: 12
clone_size: few
j_call: TRBJ2-3

cdr3_nt: TGCGCCAGCAGCTTGGTGGCCAGCGGGAACCTCCTTAGCACAGATACGCAGTATTTT
cdr3_aa: CASSLVASGNLLSTDTQYF
v_call: TRBV5-1
d_call: TRBD2
cdr3_length: 19
clone_size: few
j_call: TRBJ2-3

cdr3_nt: TGTGCCAGCTCACCACCAGGCGGGAACACTGAAGCTTTCTTT
cdr3_aa: CASSPPGGNTEAFF
v_call: TRBV18
d_call: .
cdr3_length: 14
clone_size: many
j_call: TRBJ1-1

cdr3_nt: TGCAGCGTTGAGGCCGACAGGCGCCCCACTGAAGCTTTCTTT
cdr3_aa: CSVEADRRPTEAFF
v_call: TRBV29-1
d_call: .
cdr3_length: 14
clone_size: few
j_call: TRBJ1-1

cdr3_nt: TGTGCCACCAGCAGATTAGGTAGCGGGAGGACGGTAGAGACCCAGTACTTC
cdr3_aa: CATSRLGSGRTVETQYF
v_call: TRBV15
d_call: TRBD2
cdr3_length: 17
clone_size: many
j_call: TRBJ2-5

cdr3_nt: TGTGCCAGCGCGGGGCACTCCTACGAGCAGTACTTC
cdr3_aa: CASAGHSYEQYF
v_call: TRBV6-6
d_call: .
cdr3_length: 12
clone_size: .
j_call: TRBJ2-7

cdr3_nt: TGTGCCAGCAGCCCCGGACTGGGCTCCTACGAGCAGTACTTC
cdr3_aa: CASSPGLGSYEQYF
v_call: TRBV7-6
d_call: .
cdr3_length: 14
clone_size: .
j_call: TRBJ2-7

cdr3_nt: TGCGCCAGCAGCTTACAGGGTGTAGGCCACAATGAGCAGTTCTTC
cdr3_aa: CASSLQGVGHNEQFF
v_call: TRBV5-1
d_call: .
cdr3_length: 15
clone_size: once
j_call: TRBJ2-1

cdr3_nt: TGCAGCGTTGCAATTAGCGGGGTCACAGATACGCAGTATTTT
cdr3_aa: CSVAISGVTDTQYF
v_call: TRBV29-1
d_call: TRBD2
cdr3_length: 14
clone_size: many
j_call: TRBJ2-3

cdr3_nt: TGTGCCAGCAGCTTAGACAGTGGGGTTGGTGGCTACACCTTC
cdr3_aa: CASSLDSGVGGYTF
v_call: TRBV7-2
d_call: .
cdr3_length: 14
clone_size: few
j_call: TRBJ1-2

cdr3_nt: TGTGCCAGCAGTTCTAGCGGGAGATCGGCCGGGGAGCTGTTTTTT
cdr3_aa: CASSSSGRSAGELFF
v_call: TRBV12-3/TRBV12-4
d_call: TRBD2
cdr3_length: 15
clone_size: few
j_call: TRBJ2-2

cdr3_nt: TGTGCCACCCTGGGTACAGGGATAAGGAACACCGGGGAGCTGTTTTTT
cdr3_aa: CATLGTGIRNTGELFF
v_call: TRBV19
d_call: .
cdr3_length: 16
clone_size: few
j_call: TRBJ2-2

cdr3_nt: TGTGCCAGCAGCTTTGACAGGCTGAGCAGTACTGAAGCTTTCTTT
cdr3_aa: CASSFDRLSSTEAFF
v_call: TRBV5-5
d_call: .
cdr3_length: 15
clone_size: .
j_call: TRBJ1-1

cdr3_nt: TGCGCCAGCAGTGAGGGAGCAGCTAACTATGGCTACACCTTC
cdr3_aa: CASSEGAANYGYTF
v_call: TRBV5-1
d_call: .
cdr3_length: 14
clone_size: .
j_call: TRBJ1-2

cdr3_nt: TGTGCCAGCAGTTTGATTGGGACTAGTCTGTTCTTC
cdr3_aa: CASSLIGTSLFF
v_call: TRBV12-3/TRBV12-4
d_call: TRBD2
cdr3_length: 12
clone_size: few
j_call: TRBJ2-1

cdr3_nt: TGTGCCAGCAGCTTCGGACGGCAAAATCAGCCCCAGCATTTT
cdr3_aa: CASSFGRQNQPQHF
v_call: TRBV5-6
d_call: .
cdr3_length: 14
clone_size: few
j_call: TRBJ1-5

cdr3_nt: TGCGCCAGCAGCTGGACGGCGGGACAGGGAGAATACATTCAGTACTTC
cdr3_aa: CASSWTAGQGEYIQYF
v_call: TRBV5-1
d_call: TRBD1
cdr3_length: 16
clone_size: few
j_call: TRBJ2-4

cdr3_nt: TGTGCCACCAGCAGTGACAGGACTAGCGGGAGCGTTAACCAAGAGACCCAGTACTTC
cdr3_aa: CATSSDRTSGSVNQETQYF
v_call: TRBV15
d_call: TRBD2
cdr3_length: 19
clone_size: .
j_call: TRBJ2-5

cdr3_nt: TGTGCCAGTACTTCCCCCGGAAGCGGGAGAAGAGATACGCAGTATTTT
cdr3_aa: CASTSPGSGRRDTQYF
v_call: TRBV19
d_call: TRBD2
cdr3_length: 16
clone_size: few
j_call: TRBJ2-3

cdr3_nt: TGCAGTGCTATAGCGGGGGCAAGCACAGATACGCAGTATTTT
cdr3_aa: CSAIAGASTDTQYF
v_call: TRBV20-1
d_call: TRBD2
cdr3_length: 14
clone_size: .
j_call: TRBJ2-3

cdr3_nt: TGTGCCATCAGTTCGGGATCTAATCAGCCCCAGCATTTT
cdr3_aa: CAISSGSNQPQHF
v_call: TRBV10-3
d_call: .
cdr3_length: 13
clone_size: .
j_call: TRBJ1-5

cdr3_nt: TGCGCCAGCAGCTTAGGGGTTGGAAGTATCTATGGCTACACCTTC
cdr3_aa: CASSLGVGSIYGYTF
v_call: TRBV5-1
d_call: .
cdr3_length: 15
clone_size: many
j_call: TRBJ1-2

cdr3_nt: TGCGCCAGCAGTGCACAGGGGGGCAATCAGCCCCAGCATTTT
cdr3_aa: CASSAQGGNQPQHF
v_call: TRBV4-1
d_call: TRBD1
cdr3_length: 14
clone_size: .
j_call: TRBJ1-5